Reported below is one T cell receptor beta chain. This record belongs to a study of T cell clones after liver transplantation. Germline V CDR1 and CDR2: SGHNT, YYREEE (reference sequence). Between the trimmed V and J ends, which lost 0 bases and 8 bases, there was a span of 8 bases. The CDR3 sequence is 13 residues long. Sequencing used immunoSEQ multiplex PCR; TCRdb keeps in-frame clones, though not all of them. Seen here are 98,000 or so clones, around 86% observed once, and the top ten hold approximately 0.99%. The source is a human donor who received a liver transplant. The source was CD4+ T cells from blood, collected before liver transplant. The chain recombines TRBV5-4 with TRBJ2-2; D unresolved. CDR3 in DNA: TGTGCCAGCAGCTTGGCCGGGCCTGGGGAGCTGTTTTTT. Translating gives CASSLAGPGELFF.